The clone carrying this TCR beta chain appeared many times. The antigen is undetermined. Preparation of the TCRbeta library involved a method that used unique molecular identifiers. TCRdb re-derived calls from the PCR reads in MiXCR, one entry per CDR3 protein. The table includes about 110,000 distinct CDR3 sequences, approximately 6.9% detected once. This sample is drawn from a study of T-cell reconstitution after alpha-beta-depleted transplantation in children. Whole-study findings and limits: Diversity and T-cell counts at one year after transplant derived mostly from new T cells.

Looked up from germline, CDR1 is MRHNA and CDR2 is SNTAGT. The CDR3 covers 15 residues. J lost 3 bases, V lost 2 bases, and 7 bases had no gene match. Sequenced here: PBMCs, mostly from graft donor cells, sampled 360 days after TCRalphabeta/CD19-depleted stem cell transplant. This clonotype was sampled from a male patient aged 2 to 10 who had a stem cell transplant for acute lymphoblastic leukemia, so the T cells may come from the graft donor. V gene TRBV6-4 combines with J gene TRBJ2-7; the match to TRBD2 covers 7 bases. CDR3 in amino acids: CASSDKGGTIYEQYF. The CDR3 DNA reads as TGTGCCAGCAGTGACAAGGGAGGGACCATCTACGAGCAGTACTTC.